The next 23 T cell receptor beta chains were all read from a single sample in a study of shared clonotypes between healthy human individuals. TCRdb keeps only in-frame clones here, not all; method: immunoSEQ multiplex PCR. This sample carries about a million clones, 76% of them seen once, and the ten largest clones take around 1.4%. Source material: memory CD4+ T cells sorted from blood. Subset of the sample: CD45RA-negative fraction. The receptors here all came from a man between 18 and 29 years old in good health.

CDR3 sequence (DNA): TGTGCCAGTAGGCCGGGACAGGGGGAGAGCACCATATATTTT. It codes for CASRPGQGESTIYF. The chain uses TRBV19 and TRBJ1-3; 11 bases map to TRBD1. The CDR3 has 14 residues. V was pared by 6 bases and J by 9 bases, with 7 bases of the junction left unmatched. Germline V gene lookup returns CDR1 LNHDA and CDR2 SQIVND (reference sequence).

J is TRBJ1-1 and V is TRBV7-2; perhaps TRBD1 as D (5 bases). The CDR3 totals 13 residues. The germline gives CDR1 SGHTA, CDR2 FQGNSA. V lost 3 bases, J lost 3 bases, and 8 bases lay in between. CDR3 nucleotide sequence: TGTGCCAGCAGCTTCACACAGGACACTGAAGCTTTCTTT. Its protein product is CASSFTQDTEAFF.

This clone was counted between two and nine times. This rearrangement joins TRBV6-6 to TRBJ1-6, with D uncertain. This CDR3 contains 12 residues. Trimming stripped 8 bases from V and 7 bases from J, with 9 bases between. Germline-derived CDR1 and CDR2 are MNHNY and SVGAGI (reference sequence). The CDR3, as DNA: TGTGCCAGCTCGGGAAACAATTCACCCCTCCACTTT. Protein sequence: CASSGNNSPLHF.

The chain carries TRBV6-1 and TRBJ1-1, with 8 bases identical to TRBD1. The CDR3 has 15 residues. V shed 5 bases, J shed 1 base, and the junction held 6 bases outside the gene matches. Germline V gives CDR1 MNHNS, CDR2 SASEGT. The CDR3 here is CASSPGGAWNTEAFF. Here the CDR3 DNA reads TGTGCCAGCAGTCCAGGGGGCGCATGGAACACTGAAGCTTTCTTT.

The chain carries TRBV7-2 and TRBJ2-7; TRBD1 might be the D (5 bases). Per the germline V gene, CDR1 is SGHTA and CDR2 is FQGNSA. This CDR3 has 15 amino acids. The V end lost 6 bases, the J end lost 0 bases, and 15 bases lay between the germline ends. The CDR3 bases are TGTGCCAGCAGAAGAGACAGCACGAGCTCCTACGAGCAGTACTTC. This translates into CASRRDSTSSYEQYF.

This clone has just one count. The chain links TRBV28 to TRBJ1-2; a weak D match, TRBD1 (5 bases). Germline V lookup: CDR1 MDHEN, CDR2 SYDVKM. CDR3 length: 15 residues. Trimming took off 2 bases at V and 4 bases at J, with 14 bases between the two ends. The CDR3 sequence is CASSLGRVGGYGYTF. Here the CDR3 DNA reads TGTGCCAGCAGTTTAGGCAGGGTGGGAGGCTATGGCTACACCTTC.

This clone was detected once. The chain recombines TRBV18 with TRBJ2-7, with 9 nucleotides matching TRBD1. J lost 5 bases, V lost 4 bases, and 9 bases had no gene match. Germline loops: CDR1 KGHSH, CDR2 LQKENI. This CDR3 is 15 amino acids long. CDR3 coding DNA: TGTGCCAGCTCACAACGACAGGGGGTGAACAACGAGCAGTACTTC. Translating gives CASSQRQGVNNEQYF.

The rearrangement links TRBV28 to TRBJ1-3, with 10 bases identical to TRBD1. In germline, CDR1 is MDHEN, CDR2 SYDVKM. The CDR3 spans 15 residues. J was trimmed by 4 bases and V by 6 bases; bases with no gene match: 6. This CDR3 reads CASRRQGASGNTIYF. Here the CDR3 DNA reads TGTGCCAGCAGACGACAGGGGGCGTCCGGAAACACCATATATTTT. The full variable domain, in which reference TRBV28 and TRBJ1-3 provide the parts outside the CDR3, is DVKVTQSSRYLVKRTGEKVFLECVQDMDHENMFWYRQDPGLGLRLIYFSYDVKMKEKGDIPEGYSVSREKKERFSLILESASTNQTSMYLCASRRQGASGNTIYFGEGSWLTVV.

As for this clone: In the same sample, other DNA sequences code for this CDR3. The chain combines TRBV25-1 with TRBJ2-1; D call uncertain. Looked up from germline, CDR1 is MGHDK and CDR2 is SYGVNS. This CDR3 is 11 amino acids long. V was clipped by 2 bases and J by 7 bases, with 3 bases between them. The chain's CDR3 is CASSERNEQFF. The CDR3 DNA reads TGTGCCAGCAGTGAAAGGAATGAGCAGTTCTTC.

This chain connects TRBV5-1 to TRBJ1-1; D is undetermined. Trimming cost V 0 bases and J 5 bases, with 11 bases left between them. The germline V gene encodes CDR1 SGHRS and CDR2 YFSETQ. This CDR3 contains 14 residues. As DNA, the CDR3 is TGCGCCAGCAGCTTGGATCTGGGAGCGACTGAAGCTTTCTTT. Translation: CASSLDLGATEAFF. Combining the CDR3 with reference TRBV5-1 and TRBJ1-1 gives the whole variable domain KAGVTQTPRYLIKTRGQQVTLSCSPISGHRSVSWYQQTPGQGLQFLFEYFSETQRNKGNFPGRFSGRQFSNSRSEMNVSTLELGDSALYLCASSLDLGATEAFFGQGTRLTVV.

V gene TRBV28 combines with J gene TRBJ2-7, with a tentative D call TRBD1 (5 bases). Trimming took off 4 bases at V and 4 bases at J, with 11 bases between the two ends. CDR3 length: 13 residues. CDR1 is MDHEN, CDR2 SYDVKM, per germline. Here the CDR3 DNA reads TGTGCCAGCAGTTCACACGACAGATACGAGCAGTACTTC. It is translated as CASSSHDRYEQYF.

The rearrangement links TRBV5-4 to TRBJ2-7; D unclear. CDR1 is SGHNT and CDR2 is YYREEE in the germline V gene (reference sequence). Trimming left V 2 bases short and J 4 bases short, with 7 bases between. The CDR3 length is 12 residues. CDR3 bases: TGTGCCAGCAGCTTCTTTGAATACGAGCAGTACTTC. Translating gives CASSFFEYEQYF.

The genes are TRBV5-1 and TRBJ1-6; 7 nucleotides align to TRBD1. Per germline, CDR1 SGHRS and CDR2 YFSETQ. The CDR3 spans 14 residues. V gave up 0 bases and J gave up 12 bases; unmatched junction bases: 6. The CDR3 spells CASSLGDRVGPLHF. CDR3 DNA: TGCGCCAGCAGCTTGGGGGACAGAGTGGGACCCCTCCACTTT.

This clone was observed a single time. The chain joins TRBV7-8 to TRBJ1-2; D is unclear. V dropped 5 bases and J dropped 1 base, with 5 bases sitting between them. Germline V gene sequence: CDR1 SGHVS, CDR2 FQNEAQ. The CDR3 consists of 12 residues. CDR3 loop: CASSTVNYGYTF. The CDR3 nucleotides are TGTGCCAGCAGCACAGTTAACTATGGCTACACCTTC.

The gene calls are TRBV11-2 and TRBJ1-1; D unresolved. V was trimmed by 5 bases and J by 2 bases, leaving 12 bases between them. The CDR3 totals 14 residues. Germline values: CDR1 SGHAT, CDR2 FQNNGV. CDR3 loop: CASSLDGRNTEAFF. The CDR3 DNA is TGTGCCAGCAGCCTGGACGGAAGAAACACTGAAGCTTTCTTT.

This sequence joins TRBV6-1 and TRBJ1-6, with D possibly matching TRBD1 (5 bases). V shed 6 bases and J shed 7 bases, with 16 bases lying between them. CDR1 and CDR2 from the germline V gene are MNHNS and SASEGT. This CDR3 spans 15 amino acids. The CDR3 spells CASRIDSVENSPLHF. The CDR3 DNA follows: TGTGCCAGCAGGATAGACAGCGTCGAGAATTCACCCCTCCACTTT.

The V gene is TRBV7-2, the J gene TRBJ2-5, with 8 nucleotides matching TRBD2. Germline lookup yields CDR1 SGHTA and CDR2 FQGNSA. The V gene end was trimmed by 6 bases and the J gene end by 6 bases; junction bases not matched to a gene: 15. This CDR3 is built from 16 residues. CDR3 loop: CASRSYGSISGKTQYF. The CDR3, as DNA: TGTGCCAGCAGGTCCTACGGATCGATTAGCGGGAAGACCCAGTACTTC.

V gene TRBV2 combines with J gene TRBJ1-4; D is uncertain. V dropped 7 bases and J dropped 5 bases, with 17 bases sitting between them. CDR1 is SNHLY, CDR2 FYNNEI, per germline. The CDR3 extends over 15 amino acids. CDR3 in DNA: TGTGCCAGCAAATGGAGCTCCAGCGGGAATGAAAAACTGTTTTTT. It specifies CASKWSSSGNEKLFF. Complete variable domain (other parts from reference TRBV2 and TRBJ1-4): EPEVTQTPSHQVTQMGQEVILRCVPISNHLYFYWYRQILGQKVEFLVSFYNNEISEKSEIFDDQFSVERPDGSNFTLKIRSTKLEDSAMYFCASKWSSSGNEKLFFGSGTQLSVL.

The V and J genes are TRBV2 and TRBJ2-3, with TRBD2 matching over 13 bases. The V gene end was trimmed by 8 bases and the J gene end by 0 bases; junction bases not matched to a gene: 2. The CDR3 covers 15 residues. Germline V gives CDR1 SNHLY, CDR2 FYNNEI. The CDR3: CASGTSGVSTDTQYF. In DNA, the CDR3 is TGTGCCAGCGGGACTAGCGGGGTTAGCACAGATACGCAGTATTTT.

The chain recombines TRBV27 with TRBJ1-1, with a possible D match to TRBD1 (6 bases). Germline values: CDR1 MNHEY, CDR2 SMNVEV (reference sequence). The CDR3 is made up of 14 amino acids. V gave up 7 bases and J gave up 1 base, with 13 bases separating them. CDR3 loop: CASIKDRANTEAFF. CDR3 sequence (DNA): TGTGCCAGCATTAAGGACAGAGCGAACACTGAAGCTTTCTTT.

The chain carries TRBV2 and TRBJ1-2, with D perhaps TRBD1 (5 bases). CDR1 is SNHLY, CDR2 FYNNEI, per germline. Trimming cost V 3 bases and J 5 bases, with 16 bases left between them. The CDR3 has 15 amino acids. CDR3 DNA sequence: TGTGCCAGCAGTGATCGGGGGGAGGCCGGGTATGGCTACACCTTC. It is translated as CASSDRGEAGYGYTF. Filled out from reference TRBV2 and TRBJ1-2, the complete variable domain reads EPEVTQTPSHQVTQMGQEVILRCVPISNHLYFYWYRQILGQKVEFLVSFYNNEISEKSEIFDDQFSVERPDGSNFTLKIRSTKLEDSAMYFCASSDRGEAGYGYTFGSGTRLTVV.

About this clone: Other DNA sequences of this sample code for an identical CDR3. The chain couples TRBV5-1 to TRBJ2-1, with TRBD2 matching 12 bases. The CDR3 is made up of 14 amino acids. The germline CDR1 and CDR2 sequences are SGHRS and YFSETQ. The trim removed 3 bases at V and 8 bases at J, leaving 3 bases unmatched. CDR3 nucleotide sequence: TGCGCCAGCAGCTCTAGCGGGGGGGCGTATGAGCAGTTCTTC. This translates into CASSSSGGAYEQFF.

The chain combines TRBV5-1 with TRBJ1-1, with D uncertain. Deletions cut 1 base from V and 1 base from J, with 8 bases between. Germline V gene sequence: CDR1 SGHRS, CDR2 YFSETQ. The CDR3 loop spans 14 amino acids. This chain's CDR3 is CASSLWSGNTEAFF. The CDR3 DNA reads as TGCGCCAGCAGCTTGTGGTCGGGGAACACTGAAGCTTTCTTT.